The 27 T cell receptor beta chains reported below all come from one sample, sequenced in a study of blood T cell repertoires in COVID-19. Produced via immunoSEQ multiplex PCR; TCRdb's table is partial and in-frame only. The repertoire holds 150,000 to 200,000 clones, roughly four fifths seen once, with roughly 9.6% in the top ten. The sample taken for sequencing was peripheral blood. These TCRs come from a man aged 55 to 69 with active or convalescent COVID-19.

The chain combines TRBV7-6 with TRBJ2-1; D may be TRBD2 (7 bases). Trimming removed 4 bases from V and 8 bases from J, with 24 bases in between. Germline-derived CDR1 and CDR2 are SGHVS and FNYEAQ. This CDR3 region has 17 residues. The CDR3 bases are TGTGCCAGCAGCTCGCTTGGGGGGCGGGGGACGGTAGATGAGCAGTTCTTC. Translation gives CASSSLGGRGTVDEQFF.

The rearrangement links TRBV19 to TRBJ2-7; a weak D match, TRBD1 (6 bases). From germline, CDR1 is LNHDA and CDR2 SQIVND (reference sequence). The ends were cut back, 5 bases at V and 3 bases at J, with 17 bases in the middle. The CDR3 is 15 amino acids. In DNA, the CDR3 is TGTGCCAGTAGTGGCCACAGGGTTCCAGACTACGAGCAGTACTTC. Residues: CASSGHRVPDYEQYF.

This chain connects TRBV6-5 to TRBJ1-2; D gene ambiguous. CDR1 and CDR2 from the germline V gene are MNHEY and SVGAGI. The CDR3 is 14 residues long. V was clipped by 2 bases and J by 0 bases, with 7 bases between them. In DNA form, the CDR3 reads TGTGCCAGCAGTTACCATGGAGCTAACTATGGCTACACCTTC. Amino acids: CASSYHGANYGYTF.

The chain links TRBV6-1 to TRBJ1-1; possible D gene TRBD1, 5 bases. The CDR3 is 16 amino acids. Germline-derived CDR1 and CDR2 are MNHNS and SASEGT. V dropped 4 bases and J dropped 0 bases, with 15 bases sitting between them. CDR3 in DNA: TGTGCCAGCAGTGGCGGCGGGGCGGGGATGAACACTGAAGCTTTCTTT. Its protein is CASSGGGAGMNTEAFF.

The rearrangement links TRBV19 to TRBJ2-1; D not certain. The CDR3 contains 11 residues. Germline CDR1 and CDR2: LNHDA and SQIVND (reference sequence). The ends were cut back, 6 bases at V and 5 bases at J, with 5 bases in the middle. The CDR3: CASSRNNEQFF. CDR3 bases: TGTGCCAGTAGCAGAAACAATGAGCAGTTCTTC.

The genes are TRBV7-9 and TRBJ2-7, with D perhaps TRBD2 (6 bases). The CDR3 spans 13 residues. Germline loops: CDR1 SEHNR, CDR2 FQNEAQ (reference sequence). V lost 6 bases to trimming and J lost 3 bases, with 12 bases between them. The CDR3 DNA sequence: TGTGCCAGCAGGAGGGACTCCCGCTACGAGCAGTACTTC. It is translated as CASRRDSRYEQYF.

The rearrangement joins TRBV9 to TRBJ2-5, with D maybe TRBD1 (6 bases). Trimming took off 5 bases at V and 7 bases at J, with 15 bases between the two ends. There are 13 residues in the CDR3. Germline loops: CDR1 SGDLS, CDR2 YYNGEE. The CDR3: CASREERGGTQYF. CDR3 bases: TGTGCCAGCAGGGAGGAGCGAGGGGGGACCCAGTACTTC.

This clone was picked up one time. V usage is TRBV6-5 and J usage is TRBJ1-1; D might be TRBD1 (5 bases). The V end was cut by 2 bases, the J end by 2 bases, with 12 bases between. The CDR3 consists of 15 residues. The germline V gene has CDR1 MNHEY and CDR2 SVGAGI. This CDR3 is CASSYGSGSNTEAFF. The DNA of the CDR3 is TGTGCCAGCAGTTACGGGTCAGGGTCTAACACTGAAGCTTTCTTT.

CDR3 nucleotides: TGTGCCAGCAGGGGGGGAGCGTTGGATACGCAGTATTTT. Protein: CASRGGALDTQYF. The V and J genes are TRBV7-8 and TRBJ2-3; D perhaps matches TRBD2 (6 bases). The germline V gene has CDR1 SGHVS and CDR2 FQNEAQ. The ends were cut back, 6 bases at V and 6 bases at J, with 13 bases in the middle. This CDR3 has 13 amino acids.

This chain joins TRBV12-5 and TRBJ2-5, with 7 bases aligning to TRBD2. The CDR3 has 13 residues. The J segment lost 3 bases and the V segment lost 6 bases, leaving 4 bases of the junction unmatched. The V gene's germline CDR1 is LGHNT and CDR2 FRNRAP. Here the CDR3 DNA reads TGTGCTAGTGGGAGCGGGAAAAAAGAGACCCAGTACTTC. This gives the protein CASGSGKKETQYF. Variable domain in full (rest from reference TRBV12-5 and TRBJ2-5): DARVTQTPRHKVTEMGQEVTMRCQPILGHNTVFWYRQTMMQGLELLAYFRNRAPLDDSGMPKDRFSAEMPDATLATLKIQPSEPRDSAVYFCASGSGKKETQYFGPGTRLLVL.

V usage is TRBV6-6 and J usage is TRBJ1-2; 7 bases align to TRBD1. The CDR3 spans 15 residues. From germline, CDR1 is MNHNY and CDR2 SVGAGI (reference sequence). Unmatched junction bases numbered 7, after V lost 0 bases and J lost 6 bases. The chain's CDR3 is CASSYSSQGGDGYTF. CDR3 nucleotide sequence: TGTGCCAGCAGTTACTCGAGCCAGGGGGGCGATGGCTACACCTTC.

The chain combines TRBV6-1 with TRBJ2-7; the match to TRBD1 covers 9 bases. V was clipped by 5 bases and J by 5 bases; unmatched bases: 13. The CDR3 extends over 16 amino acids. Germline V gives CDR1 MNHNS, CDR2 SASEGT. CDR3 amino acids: CASSQGDRVGRDEQYF. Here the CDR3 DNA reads TGTGCCAGCAGTCAAGGGGACAGGGTCGGCCGGGACGAGCAGTACTTC.

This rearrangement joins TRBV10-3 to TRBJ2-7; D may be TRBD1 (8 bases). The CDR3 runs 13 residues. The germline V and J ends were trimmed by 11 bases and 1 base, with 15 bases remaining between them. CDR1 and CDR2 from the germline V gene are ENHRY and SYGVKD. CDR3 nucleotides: TGTGCCGCACAGGGGGGGGTTTCCTACGAGCAGTACTTC. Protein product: CAAQGGVSYEQYF.

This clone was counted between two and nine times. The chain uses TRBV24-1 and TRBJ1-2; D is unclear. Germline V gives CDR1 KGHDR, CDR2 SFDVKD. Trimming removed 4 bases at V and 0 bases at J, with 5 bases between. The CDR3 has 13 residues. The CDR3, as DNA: TGTGCCACCAGTGAGGCAGCTAACTATGGCTACACCTTC. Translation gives CATSEAANYGYTF.

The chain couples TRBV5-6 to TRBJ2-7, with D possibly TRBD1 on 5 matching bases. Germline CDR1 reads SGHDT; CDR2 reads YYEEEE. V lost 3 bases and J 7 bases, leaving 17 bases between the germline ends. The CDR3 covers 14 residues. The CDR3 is CASSWWTQYWEQYF. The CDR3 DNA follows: TGTGCCAGCAGCTGGTGGACACAGTACTGGGAGCAGTACTTC.

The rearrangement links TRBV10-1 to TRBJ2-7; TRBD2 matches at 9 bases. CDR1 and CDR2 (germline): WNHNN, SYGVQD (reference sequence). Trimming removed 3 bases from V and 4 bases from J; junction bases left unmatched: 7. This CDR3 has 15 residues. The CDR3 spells CASSDQTAGGYEQYF. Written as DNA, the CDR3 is TGCGCCAGCAGTGACCAAACAGCGGGAGGATACGAGCAGTACTTC.

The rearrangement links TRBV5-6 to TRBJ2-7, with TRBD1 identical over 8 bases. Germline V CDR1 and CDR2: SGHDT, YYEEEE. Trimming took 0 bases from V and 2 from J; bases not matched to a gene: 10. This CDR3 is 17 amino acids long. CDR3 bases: TGTGCCAGCAGCTTGGGGGGGCCGGGACAGGCCCCCTACGAGCAGTACTTC. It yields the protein CASSLGGPGQAPYEQYF.

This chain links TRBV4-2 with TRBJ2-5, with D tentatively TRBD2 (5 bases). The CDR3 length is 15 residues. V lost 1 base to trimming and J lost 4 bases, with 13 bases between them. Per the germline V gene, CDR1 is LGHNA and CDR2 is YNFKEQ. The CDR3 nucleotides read TGTGCCAGCAGCCAAGGTCGCGGGTTAGGAGAGACCCAGTACTTC. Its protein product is CASSQGRGLGETQYF.

The CDR3 is CASSPRPGSQETQYF. DNA of the CDR3: TGTGCCAGCAGCCCCCGTCCTGGGAGCCAAGAGACCCAGTACTTC. The gene calls are TRBV6-5 and TRBJ2-5; TRBD2 might be the D (5 bases). Per the germline V gene, CDR1 is MNHEY and CDR2 is SVGAGI. The CDR3 spans 15 residues. V lost 6 bases and J lost 1, with 15 bases in between.

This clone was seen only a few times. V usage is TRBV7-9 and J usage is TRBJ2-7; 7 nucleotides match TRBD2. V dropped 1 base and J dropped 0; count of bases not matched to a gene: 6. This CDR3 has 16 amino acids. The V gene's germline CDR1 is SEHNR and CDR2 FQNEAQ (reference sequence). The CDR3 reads CASSLGLRESSYEQYF. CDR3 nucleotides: TGTGCCAGCAGCTTAGGATTGCGGGAGAGCTCCTACGAGCAGTACTTC.

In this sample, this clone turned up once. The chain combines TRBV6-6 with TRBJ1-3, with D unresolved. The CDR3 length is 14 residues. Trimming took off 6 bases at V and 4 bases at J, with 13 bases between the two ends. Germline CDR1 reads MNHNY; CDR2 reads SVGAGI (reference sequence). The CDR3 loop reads CASSPPGLGNTIYF. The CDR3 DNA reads TGTGCCAGCAGCCCTCCGGGGTTAGGAAACACCATATATTTT.

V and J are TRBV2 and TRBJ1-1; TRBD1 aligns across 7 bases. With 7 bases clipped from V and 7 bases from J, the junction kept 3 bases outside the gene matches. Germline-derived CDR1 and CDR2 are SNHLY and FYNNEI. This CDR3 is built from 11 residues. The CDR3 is CASTRDSEAFF. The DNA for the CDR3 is TGTGCCAGCACCCGGGACAGTGAAGCTTTCTTT.

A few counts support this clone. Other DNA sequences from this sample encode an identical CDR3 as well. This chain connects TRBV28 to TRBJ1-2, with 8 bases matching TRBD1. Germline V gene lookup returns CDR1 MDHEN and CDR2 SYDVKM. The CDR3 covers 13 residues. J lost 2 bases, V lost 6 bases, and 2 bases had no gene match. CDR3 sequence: CASRRQGNYGYTF. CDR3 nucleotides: TGTGCCAGCAGACGACAGGGGAACTATGGCTACACCTTC.

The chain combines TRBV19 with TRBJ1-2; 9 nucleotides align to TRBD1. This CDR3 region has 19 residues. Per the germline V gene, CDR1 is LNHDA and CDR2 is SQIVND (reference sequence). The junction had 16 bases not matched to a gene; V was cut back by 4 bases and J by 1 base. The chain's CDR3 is CASSTPGAGTGTHNYGYTF. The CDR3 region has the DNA TGTGCCAGTAGTACACCAGGGGCCGGGACAGGGACTCATAACTATGGCTACACCTTC.

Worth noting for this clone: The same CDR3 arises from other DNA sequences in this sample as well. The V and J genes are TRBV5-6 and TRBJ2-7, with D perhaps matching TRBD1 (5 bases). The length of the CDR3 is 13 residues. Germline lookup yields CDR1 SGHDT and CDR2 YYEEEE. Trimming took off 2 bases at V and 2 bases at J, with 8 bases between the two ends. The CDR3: CASSFDSTYEQYF. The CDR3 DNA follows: TGTGCCAGCAGCTTCGACAGCACCTACGAGCAGTACTTC.

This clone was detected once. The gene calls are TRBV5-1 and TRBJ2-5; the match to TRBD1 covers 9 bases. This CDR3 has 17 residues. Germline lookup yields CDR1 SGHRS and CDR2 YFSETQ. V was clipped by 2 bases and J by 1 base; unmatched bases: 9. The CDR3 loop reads CASSLRSGQGTQETQYF. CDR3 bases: TGCGCCAGCAGCTTAAGATCGGGACAGGGTACCCAAGAGACCCAGTACTTC.

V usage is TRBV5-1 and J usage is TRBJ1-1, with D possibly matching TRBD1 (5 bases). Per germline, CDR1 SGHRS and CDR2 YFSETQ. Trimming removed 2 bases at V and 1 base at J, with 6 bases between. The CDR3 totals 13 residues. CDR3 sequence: CASSLQANTEAFF. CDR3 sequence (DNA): TGCGCCAGCAGCTTACAGGCGAACACTGAAGCTTTCTTT.